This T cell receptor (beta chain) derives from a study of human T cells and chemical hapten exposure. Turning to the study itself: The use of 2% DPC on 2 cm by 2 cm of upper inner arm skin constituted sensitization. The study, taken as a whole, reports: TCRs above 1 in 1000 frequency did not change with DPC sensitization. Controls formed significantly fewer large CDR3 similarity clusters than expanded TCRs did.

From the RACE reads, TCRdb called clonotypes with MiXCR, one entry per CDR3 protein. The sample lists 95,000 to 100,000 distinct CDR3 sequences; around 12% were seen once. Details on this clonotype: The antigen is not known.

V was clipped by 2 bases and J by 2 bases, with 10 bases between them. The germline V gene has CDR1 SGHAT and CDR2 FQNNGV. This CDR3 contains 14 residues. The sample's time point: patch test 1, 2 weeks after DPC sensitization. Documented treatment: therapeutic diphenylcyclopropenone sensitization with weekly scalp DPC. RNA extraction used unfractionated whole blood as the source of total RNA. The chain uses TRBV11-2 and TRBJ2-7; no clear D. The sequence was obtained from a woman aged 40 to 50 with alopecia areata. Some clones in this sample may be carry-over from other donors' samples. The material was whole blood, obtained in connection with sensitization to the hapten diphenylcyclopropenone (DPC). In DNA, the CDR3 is TGTGCCAGCAGCTTATACCGGCAGGCCTACGAGCAGTACTTC. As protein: CASSLYRQAYEQYF.